Below are 16 T cell receptor beta chains sequenced from a single sample in a study of T-cell reconstitution after alpha-beta-depleted transplantation in children. Construction of the TCRbeta library involved unique molecular identifiers. TCRdb re-called the PCR reads through MiXCR, storing one row per CDR3 protein. This sample has hundreds of thousands of distinct CDR3 sequences, with 10% to 15% found just once. The specimen was PBMCs, mostly from graft donor cells, collected 360 days after TCRalphabeta/CD19-depleted stem cell transplant. The origin of the receptors is a male patient under 18 who had a stem cell transplant for acute myeloid leukemia, so the T cells may come from the graft donor.

The rearrangement joins TRBV24-1 to TRBJ2-7; a weak D match, TRBD1 (7 bases). The CDR3 extends over 16 amino acids. CDR1 and CDR2 (germline): KGHDR, SFDVKD. V lost 4 bases and J 2 bases, leaving 17 bases between the germline ends. CDR3 in DNA: TGTGCCACCAGTGAAAGGGGGGCGGACAGGACCTACGAGCAGTACTTC. Translated: CATSERGADRTYEQYF.

The chain has TRBV29-1 and TRBJ2-1; D tentatively reads TRBD1 or TRBD2 (5 bases each). The V end lost 3 bases, the J end lost 6 bases, and 12 bases lay between the germline ends. Germline V lookup: CDR1 SQVTM, CDR2 ANQGSEA. The CDR3 is 13 residues long. DNA of the CDR3: TGCAGCGTTGATCGGGGCAGGGCCAATGAGCAGTTCTTC. It codes for CSVDRGRANEQFF.

In this sample, this clonotype turned up a few times. The chain has TRBV28 and TRBJ2-5; 7 bases line up with TRBD1. The CDR3 spans 16 residues. Germline V gene lookup returns CDR1 MDHEN and CDR2 SYDVKM. V gave up 3 bases and J gave up 2 bases; unmatched junction bases: 9. The CDR3 sequence: CASSFDREHRQETQYF. In DNA form, the CDR3 reads TGTGCCAGCAGTTTCGACAGGGAACATAGACAAGAGACCCAGTACTTC.

This clonotype was recorded at least ten times. The genes are TRBV6-2 or TRBV6-3 and TRBJ2-2, with 10 bases lining up with TRBD1. V was pared by 10 bases and J by 4 bases, with 12 bases of the junction left unmatched. The CDR3 is made up of 16 amino acids. Germline V lookup: CDR1 MNHEY, CDR2 SVGEGT. The CDR3 nucleotides are TGTGCCACCGAGTTTCCGGGACAGGGGACCACCGGGGAGCTGTTTTTT. It specifies CATEFPGQGTTGELFF.

The rearrangement joins TRBV6-2 or TRBV6-3 to TRBJ2-2, with 10 bases lining up with TRBD2. The CDR3 length is 15 residues. V was pared by 6 bases and J by 3 bases, with 4 bases of the junction left unmatched. Germline CDR1 and CDR2: MNHEY and SVGEGT. The CDR3 is CASRTSGVHTGELFF. CDR3 bases: TGTGCCAGCAGAACTAGCGGGGTCCACACCGGGGAGCTGTTTTTT.

This clonotype was picked up a small number of times. This CDR3 reads CASSLGSFLAAYNEQFF. The DNA of the CDR3 is TGTGCCAGCAGTTTAGGCTCTTTTCTAGCAGCCTACAATGAGCAGTTCTTC. The chain carries TRBV12-3 or TRBV12-4 and TRBJ2-1; TRBD2 might be the D (5 bases). The CDR3 runs 17 residues. V was trimmed by 1 base and J by 2 bases, leaving 15 bases between them.

The chain joins TRBV3-1 to TRBJ2-2; D unresolved. This CDR3 region has 13 residues. Germline V gene data show CDR1 as LGHDT and CDR2 as YNNKEL (reference sequence). V gave up 6 bases and J gave up 3 bases, with 8 bases separating them. CDR3 nucleotides: TGTGCCAGCAGGATTGGAGACACCGGGGAGCTGTTTTTT. Translation: CASRIGDTGELFF. The whole variable domain, remainder taken from reference TRBV3-1 and TRBJ2-2, is DTAVSQTPKYLVTQMGNDKSIKCEQNLGHDTMYWYKQDSKKFLKIMFSYNNKELIINETVPNRFSPKSPDKAHLNLHINSLELGDSAVYFCASRIGDTGELFFGEGSRLTVL.

This clonotype turned up a few times. The genes are TRBV3-1 and TRBJ2-3; TRBD2 matches at 9 bases. The CDR3 sequence is 17 residues long. V lost 1 base and J lost 6; bases outside the gene matches: 11. Germline V gene sequence: CDR1 LGHDT, CDR2 YNNKEL (reference sequence). CDR3 in DNA: TGTGCCAGCAGCCAAGTGGGGCGCGGGAGGGCCTCCGATACGCAGTATTTT. Protein sequence: CASSQVGRGRASDTQYF.

V gene TRBV7-2 combines with J gene TRBJ2-5; tentatively, D is TRBD2 (6 bases). The CDR3 covers 15 residues. V dropped 5 bases and J dropped 7 bases, with 20 bases sitting between them. The germline gives CDR1 SGHTA, CDR2 FQGNSA. The CDR3 DNA reads TGTGCCAGCAGCCGAGTAGGGGCGGGACCGGGGACCCAGTACTTC. Translating it yields CASSRVGAGPGTQYF. Filled out from reference TRBV7-2 and TRBJ2-5, the complete variable domain reads GAGVSQSPSNKVTEKGKDVELRCDPISGHTALYWYRQSLGQGLEFLIYFQGNSAPDKSGLPSDRFSAERTGGSVSTLTIQRTQQEDSAVYLCASSRVGAGPGTQYFGPGTRLLVL.

The V gene is TRBV10-3, the J gene TRBJ2-3; 7 bases match TRBD1. CDR1 and CDR2 (germline): ENHRY, SYGVKD. This CDR3 has 14 residues. After removal of 7 bases from V and 4 bases from J, the junction contained 8 bases not matched to a gene. Written as DNA, the CDR3 is TGTGCCATCATGAGGGGGCTGCCTTCAGATACGCAGTATTTT. It encodes CAIMRGLPSDTQYF.

The chain employs TRBV6-1 and TRBJ2-7, with a possible D match to TRBD2 (5 bases). CDR3 length: 13 amino acids. V was cut by 8 bases and J by 3 bases, with 14 bases left in between. CDR1 and CDR2 from the germline V gene are MNHNS and SASEGT. DNA of the CDR3: TGTGCCAGCTCGGGATCCCCCTACTACGAGCAGTACTTC. Amino acids: CASSGSPYYEQYF.

This clonotype was counted ten times or more. The chain couples TRBV10-3 to TRBJ2-1, with D perhaps TRBD1 (5 bases). The ends were cut back, 2 bases at V and 0 bases at J, with 11 bases in the middle. This CDR3 has 16 amino acids. Germline V lookup: CDR1 ENHRY, CDR2 SYGVKD. Here the CDR3 reads CAISEGAPSSYNEQFF. CDR3 bases: TGTGCCATCAGTGAGGGGGCCCCGAGCTCCTACAATGAGCAGTTCTTC.

This clonotype showed up just a few times. The V gene is TRBV7-8, the J gene TRBJ2-2, with 10 bases that match TRBD2. CDR3 length: 17 residues. Germline V CDR1 and CDR2: SGHVS, FQNEAQ. Germline trimming cut 3 bases from V and 2 bases from J; bases unmatched to any gene: 6. CDR3 sequence (DNA): TGTGCCAGCAGCTTGGACGGACTAGCGGCCAACACCGGGGAGCTGTTTTTT. Translation: CASSLDGLAANTGELFF. The entire variable domain, with the rest obtained from reference TRBV7-8 and TRBJ2-2, is as follows: GAGVSQSPRYKVAKRGQDVALRCDPISGHVSLFWYQQALGQGPEFLTYFQNEAQLDKSGLPSDRFFAERPEGSVSTLKIQRTQQEDSAVYLCASSLDGLAANTGELFFGEGSRLTVL.

Written as DNA, the CDR3 is TGCAGCGTTCCGAGGGGCGGCTATGGCTACACCTTC. Translating gives CSVPRGGYGYTF. This chain connects TRBV29-1 to TRBJ1-2; the D gene is possibly TRBD1 (5 bases). V shed 5 bases and J shed 4 bases, with 11 bases lying between them. Per the germline V gene, CDR1 is SQVTM and CDR2 is ANQGSEA. The CDR3 length is 12 residues.

A few counts support this clonotype. The V call is TRBV29-1, the J call TRBJ2-5; D is possibly TRBD2 (6 bases). The length of the CDR3 is 14 residues. The germline V gene encodes CDR1 SQVTM and CDR2 ANQGSEA. The V gene lost 1 base and the J gene lost 2 bases, with 11 bases spanning the gap. The DNA for the CDR3 is TGCAGCGTTGAAGTCAAGGGGACTCAAGAGACCCAGTACTTC. Its translation is CSVEVKGTQETQYF. The variable domain in full, completed from reference TRBV29-1 and TRBJ2-5, reads SAVISQKPSRDICQRGTSLTIQCQVDSQVTMMFWYRQQPGQSLTLIATANQGSEATYESGFVIDKFPISRPNLTFSTLTVSNMSPEDSSIYLCSVEVKGTQETQYFGPGTRLLVL.

The chain is built from TRBV15 and TRBJ2-2; 12 nucleotides line up with TRBD2. J lost 5 bases, V lost 3 bases, and 10 bases had no gene match. The CDR3 is 18 amino acids. Germline-derived CDR1 and CDR2 are LNHNV and YYDKDF (reference sequence). CDR3 nucleotides: TGTGCCACCAGCAGGAAGACTAGCGGGAGTTGGTCGACCGGGGAGCTGTTTTTT. Encoded protein: CATSRKTSGSWSTGELFF.